The following is a TCR beta chain sequence with its context. This sample was taken from a study of control samples from healthy donors and cancer patients. Method: immunoSEQ multiplex PCR; TCRdb's copy keeps in-frame clones and lacks some. The repertoire holds roughly 76,000 clones, with 93% as singletons. V was trimmed by 0 bases and J by 3 bases, leaving 9 bases between them. The length of the CDR3 is 14 residues. Per germline, CDR1 SGHRS and CDR2 YFSETQ. The chain has TRBV5-1 and TRBJ1-2; D call uncertain. Sequenced: PBMCs. This clonotype was sampled from a middle-aged woman with lung cancer. The DNA of the CDR3 is TGCGCCAGCAGCTTGGAGGGAAGTTACTATGGCTACACCTTC. It codes for CASSLEGSYYGYTF. Based on the CDR3 plus reference TRBV5-1 and TRBJ1-2, the full variable domain is KAGVTQTPRYLIKTRGQQVTLSCSPISGHRSVSWYQQTPGQGLQFLFEYFSETQRNKGNFPGRFSGRQFSNSRSEMNVSTLELGDSALYLCASSLEGSYYGYTFGSGTRLTVV.